A selection of T cell receptor beta chains follows, all from one sample in a study of radiation and T cells in renal cell carcinoma. Clones were read by immunoSEQ multiplex PCR, and TCRdb kept only the in-frame ones, dropping some. The repertoire has about 22,000 clones, approximately 80% of them found once; the top ten carry approximately 40%. The sample here was blood, taken from a patient whose treatment included radiotherapy and nephrectomy. The receptor source for this set is a man aged 55 to 70 with renal cell carcinoma. Both conserved end residues are part of each CDR3. D genes are given only for firm matches. Clone size is not always given. Where it is, it says once, few, many or a class for expanded clones.

TRBV19	TRBJ2-7	TRBD1	NA	CASRQGDWSYEQYF	TGTGCCAGCCGACAGGGGGATTGGTCCTACGAGCAGTACTTC
TRBV27	TRBJ2-7	NA	NA	CASSATGGGAYLQYF	TGTGCCAGCAGTGCCACGGGAGGGGGCGCATACCTGCAGTACTTC
TRBV28	TRBJ2-7	NA	few	CASSFGQGSTYEQYF	TGTGCCAGCAGTTTTGGTCAGGGTAGCACCTACGAGCAGTACTTC
TRBV4-2	TRBJ1-1	NA	few	CASSQDWVLGGTEAFF	TGTGCCAGCAGCCAAGATTGGGTGCTAGGAGGGACTGAAGCTTTCTTT
TRBV10-3	TRBJ1-5	NA	NA	CAISEQGGSQPQHF	TGTGCCATCAGTGAGCAAGGGGGTAGTCAGCCCCAGCATTTT
TRBV5-1	TRBJ1-1	TRBD1	NA	CASSLEPTGTNTEAFF	TGCGCCAGCAGCTTGGAACCGACAGGGACGAACACTGAAGCTTTCTTT
TRBV5-1	TRBJ1-2	NA	few	CASSLASVERGYTF	TGCGCCAGCAGCTTGGCCTCGGTCGAACGAGGCTACACCTTC
TRBV18	TRBJ2-6	TRBD2	NA	CASSPPSGGGANVLTF	TGTGCCAGCTCACCACCTTCGGGGGGTGGGGCCAACGTCCTGACTTTC
TRBV6-6	TRBJ1-3	TRBD1	NA	CASSPQGQRGTIYF	TGTGCCAGCAGTCCACAGGGACAGAGGGGCACCATATATTTT
TRBV27	TRBJ2-5	TRBD2	hyperexpanded	CASSEGLAGLQETQYF	TGTGCCAGCAGTGAAGGACTAGCGGGACTACAAGAGACCCAGTACTTC
TRBV7-9	TRBJ1-5	NA	few	CASSLPGIYQPQHF	TGTGCCAGCAGCTTGCCAGGGATTTATCAGCCCCAGCATTTT
TRBV5-1	TRBJ1-4	NA	NA	CASSLGPERNEKLFF	TGCGCCAGCAGCTTGGGACCGGAGAGGAACGAAAAACTGTTTTTT